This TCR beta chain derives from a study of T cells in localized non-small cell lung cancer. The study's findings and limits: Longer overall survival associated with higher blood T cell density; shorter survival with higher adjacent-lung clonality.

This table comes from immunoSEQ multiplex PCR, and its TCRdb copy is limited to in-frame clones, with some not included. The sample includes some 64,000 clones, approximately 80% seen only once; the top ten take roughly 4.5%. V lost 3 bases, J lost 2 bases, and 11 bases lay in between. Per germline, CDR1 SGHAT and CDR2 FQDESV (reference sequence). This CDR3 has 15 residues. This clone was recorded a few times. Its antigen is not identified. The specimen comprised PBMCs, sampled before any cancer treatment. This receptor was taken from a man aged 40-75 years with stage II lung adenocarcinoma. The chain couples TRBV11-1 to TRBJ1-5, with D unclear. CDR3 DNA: TGTGCCAGCAGCTTTCGGAGGATGGGCAATCAGCCCCAGCATTTT. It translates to CASSFRRMGNQPQHF.